These 30 T cell receptor beta chains came from one sample sequenced in a study of breast tumors, draining lymph nodes, adjacent tissues. TCRdb re-analysed the multiplex PCR reads in MiXCR, keeping a single row per CDR3 protein. The data show 130,000 or so distinct CDR3 sequences, 30% to 35% seen once. Breast cancer patients provided tissue from their axillary draining lymph nodes. The sequenced sample was axillary lymph node tissue. Receptors were obtained from a female donor with breast cancer. Some clones in this sample may be carry-over from other donors' samples.

The rearrangement uses TRBV9 and TRBJ2-7, with 14 bases aligning to TRBD2. Germline V gene sequence: CDR1 SGDLS, CDR2 YYNGEE. Trimming at V came to 2 bases and at J to 4 bases, leaving 5 bases not matched to a gene. The CDR3 length is 16 residues. CDR3 sequence reads: CASSVGLAGAGYEQYV. The DNA for the CDR3 is TGTGCCAGCAGCGTGGGACTAGCGGGGGCCGGATACGAGCAGTACGTC.

This clonotype has ten or more counts. The chain has TRBV3-1 and TRBJ2-3; TRBD2 matches at 7 bases. This CDR3 contains 14 residues. The ends lost 4 bases at V and 2 bases at J; junction bases unmatched: 3. Germline-derived CDR1 and CDR2 are LGHDT and YNNKEL (reference sequence). CDR3: CASSRSGTTDTQYF. Here the CDR3 DNA reads TGTGCCAGCAGCCGGAGCGGGACCACAGATACGCAGTATTTT.

About this clonotype: A read error is possible here, since a much larger clone lies one base away. This chain uses TRBV20-1 with TRBJ1-2; a weak D match, TRBD1 (6 bases). The V gene's germline CDR1 is DFQATT and CDR2 SNEGSKA (reference sequence). The CDR3 sequence is 12 residues long. The CDR3 coding sequence is TGCAGTCTAAAAGACAGGATCTATGGCTCCACCTTC. Its translation is CSLKDRIYGSTF.

This clonotype has a count of ten or more. The chain couples TRBV20-1 to TRBJ2-2; unclear D gene. The CDR3 runs 14 residues. CDR1 and CDR2 (germline): DFQATT, SNEGSKA (reference sequence). V was clipped by 3 bases and J by 5 bases, with 13 bases between them. For the CDR3, the DNA is TGCAGTGCTAGTGAGGCCCAAAGGACCGGGGAGCTGTTTTTT. Protein product: CSASEAQRTGELFF.

In the case of this clonotype: A read error may be the cause here, since a much bigger clone is one base away. This chain links TRBV11-2 with TRBJ2-5; a weak D match, TRBD2 (5 bases). Per the germline V gene, CDR1 is SGHAT and CDR2 is FQNNGV. The CDR3 covers 11 residues. The CDR3 reads CAGSFGETPYF. The CDR3, as DNA: TGTGCCGGCAGCTTCGGGGAGACCCCGTACTTC.

This clonotype was counted between two and nine times. A much larger clone differs from this one at a single base, so this may be a read error. The CDR3 does not close with the conserved phenylalanine or tryptophan, likely indicating a read error. The J gene is TRBJ2-7, the V gene TRBV6-5; D is unresolved. This CDR3 is built from 12 residues. Germline CDR1 is MNHEY and CDR2 is SVGAGI. V lost 6 bases to trimming and J lost 2 bases, with 8 bases between them. The chain's CDR3 is CASRGNTYEQYL. The CDR3 region has the DNA TGTGCCAGCAGAGGAAATACCTACGAGCAGTACCTC.

This clonotype was counted many times. The V and J genes are TRBV6-2 or TRBV6-3 and TRBJ1-6; no firm D call. Trimming stripped 6 bases from V and 7 bases from J, with 25 bases between. The CDR3 spans 18 residues. CDR1 and CDR2 from the germline V gene are MNHEY and SVGEGT. CDR3 nucleotide sequence: TGTGCCAGCAGCCAGAACCCCTGGCAACAGCGAGTGAATTCACCCCTCCACTTT. This encodes CASSQNPWQQRVNSPLHF.

The chain carries TRBV11-2 and TRBJ2-1; D remains ambiguous. V was shortened by 1 base and J by 7 bases, with 8 bases between the two germline ends. CDR1 SGHAT and CDR2 FQNNGV come from the germline V gene. The CDR3 length is 13 residues. The CDR3 coding sequence is TGTGCCAGCAGCTTAGTAGAGACTAATGAGCAGTTCTTC. This codes for CASSLVETNEQFF. The full variable domain, completed using reference TRBV11-2 and TRBJ2-1, is EAGVAQSPRYKIIEKRQSVAFWCNPISGHATLYWYQQILGQGPKLLIQFQNNGVVDDSQLPKDRFSAERLKGVDSTLKIQPAKLEDSAVYLCASSLVETNEQFFGPGTRLTVL.

The chain recombines TRBV7-2 with TRBJ2-6; D remains unclear. V gave up 4 bases and J gave up 4 bases, with 8 bases separating them. CDR3 length equals 14 residues. Germline values: CDR1 SGHTA, CDR2 FQGNSA. This CDR3 reads CASSSNTGANVLTF. In nucleotides, the CDR3 is TGTGCCAGCAGCTCGAACACAGGGGCCAACGTCCTGACTTTC.

This CDR3 is CASSLRCTGELFF. CDR3 sequence (DNA): TGTGCCAGCAGTTTAAGGTGCACCGGGGAGCTGTTTTTT. The genes are TRBV27 and TRBJ2-2; D uncertain. CDR1 is MNHEY, CDR2 SMNVEV, per germline (reference sequence). Trimming removed 2 bases from V and 4 bases from J, with 5 bases in between. The CDR3 runs to 13 residues.

V and J are TRBV2 and TRBJ2-3; tentatively, D is TRBD1 or TRBD2 (5 bases each). CDR1 SNHLY and CDR2 FYNNEI come from the germline V gene. V dropped 4 bases and J dropped 5 bases, with 13 bases sitting between them. The length of the CDR3 is 14 residues. The CDR3 loop is CASSADGAVDTQYF. CDR3 nucleotide sequence: TGTGCCAGCAGTGCGGACGGGGCGGTAGATACGCAGTATTTT.

This clonotype came up many times. As DNA, the CDR3 is TGTGCCAGCAGCCCCGGACTAGCGGAACAAGAGACCCAGTACTTC. The encoded protein is CASSPGLAEQETQYF. The genes are TRBV5-8 and TRBJ2-5; 10 bases map to TRBD2. The germline gives CDR1 SGHTS, CDR2 YDEGEE. The CDR3 loop spans 15 amino acids. The ends lost 4 bases at V and 2 bases at J; junction bases unmatched: 5.

This clonotype appeared many times. The chain is built from TRBV20-1 and TRBJ2-3, with a tentative D call TRBD2 (7 bases). Germline loops: CDR1 DFQATT, CDR2 SNEGSKA (reference sequence). The CDR3 is made up of 13 amino acids. Trimming cost V 7 bases and J 3 bases, with 14 bases left between them. Written as DNA, the CDR3 is TGCAGTGTCACAAGGGGGGGGACAGATACGCAGTATTTT. Its translation: CSVTRGGTDTQYF.

The sample holds many counts of this clonotype. V is TRBV9 and J is TRBJ1-3; 7 bases line up with TRBD1. The trim removed 3 bases at V and 2 bases at J, leaving 5 bases unmatched. Germline loops: CDR1 SGDLS, CDR2 YYNGEE. The CDR3 sequence is 15 residues long. In nucleotides, the CDR3 is TGTGCCAGCAGCGGAGTAACAGGGGCTGGAAACACCATATATTTT. Translated, it gives CASSGVTGAGNTIYF.

V usage is TRBV29-1 and J usage is TRBJ1-1, with D tentatively TRBD1 (6 bases). Trimming cost V 7 bases and J 1 base, with 13 bases left between them. Germline lookup yields CDR1 SQVTM and CDR2 ANQGSEA. The CDR3 extends over 13 amino acids. The CDR3 DNA reads TGCAGCGGAACCAGGGGCACGAACACTGAAGCTTTCTTT. This translates into CSGTRGTNTEAFF.

This clonotype was seen many times. The rearrangement links TRBV6-5 to TRBJ2-7, with 8 bases aligning to TRBD1. Losses at the gene ends were 0 bases for V and 4 bases for J; bases not matched to a gene: 5. In germline, CDR1 is MNHEY, CDR2 SVGAGI. The CDR3 sequence is 15 residues long. CDR3 amino acids: CASSYSSGQGYEQYF. In DNA form, the CDR3 reads TGTGCCAGCAGTTACTCCTCCGGACAGGGATACGAGCAGTACTTC.

This clonotype has at least ten counts. CDR3 loop: CAISENESPLHF. The CDR3 DNA is TGTGCCATCAGTGAAAATGAATCACCCCTCCACTTT. The chain carries TRBV10-3 and TRBJ1-6; unclear D gene. This CDR3 spans 12 amino acids. Per the germline V gene, CDR1 is ENHRY and CDR2 is SYGVKD. The V gene lost 3 bases and the J gene lost 10 bases, with 7 bases spanning the gap.

This sequence joins TRBV29-1 and TRBJ1-2; the D is unclear. V lost 2 bases to trimming and J lost 8 bases, with 9 bases between them. The germline gives CDR1 SQVTM, CDR2 ANQGSEA. The CDR3 has 11 amino acids. The CDR3 here is CSVENFRGYTF. The DNA of the CDR3 is TGCAGCGTTGAAAATTTTAGGGGCTACACCTTC.

This clonotype was observed many times. The rearrangement uses TRBV19 and TRBJ2-1, with 12 bases matching TRBD2. Trimming at V came to 5 bases and at J to 6 bases, leaving 8 bases not matched to a gene. Germline V gives CDR1 LNHDA, CDR2 SQIVND (reference sequence). This CDR3 has 16 residues. CDR3 region: CASSVPSGGGRNEQFF. CDR3 in DNA: TGTGCCAGTAGTGTCCCTAGCGGGGGGGGACGCAATGAGCAGTTCTTC.

At least ten counts were recorded for this clonotype. V is TRBV6-2 or TRBV6-3 and J is TRBJ2-2; D is possibly TRBD1 or TRBD2 (6 bases each). The CDR3 sequence is 15 residues long. Trimming cost V 3 bases and J 6 bases, with 14 bases left between them. CDR1 is MNHEY and CDR2 is SVGEGT in the germline V gene. DNA of the CDR3: TGTGCCAGCAGTTATGCGAGGGGGGTAGCCGGGGAGCTGTTTTTT. The encoded protein is CASSYARGVAGELFF.

This clonotype has a handful of counts. The gene calls are TRBV27 and TRBJ2-2, with D perhaps TRBD1 or TRBD2 (5 bases each). The V end lost 6 bases, the J end lost 0 bases, and 14 bases lay between the germline ends. The CDR3 has 16 amino acids. Germline V gene sequence: CDR1 MNHEY, CDR2 SMNVEV (reference sequence). The CDR3 sequence is CASSDTRGTNTGELFF. The CDR3 DNA reads TGTGCCAGCAGCGACACGAGGGGCACGAACACCGGGGAGCTGTTTTTT.

The rearrangement links TRBV7-3 to TRBJ2-2; 7 bases are a match to TRBD2. With 1 base clipped from V and 11 bases from J, the junction kept 7 bases outside the gene matches. Germline V lookup: CDR1 SGHTA, CDR2 FQGTGA. The CDR3 runs to 14 residues. The CDR3 nucleotides read TGTGCCAGCAGCTTAAGCGGGGGAGTGGGCGAGCTGTTTTTT. It yields the protein CASSLSGGVGELFF.

This clonotype counts as medium-sized. This chain links TRBV15 with TRBJ1-3; D unresolved. In germline, CDR1 is LNHNV, CDR2 YYDKDF (reference sequence). This CDR3 has 13 residues. Trimming shortened V by 3 bases and J by 8 bases, and 11 bases separated the two germline ends. For the CDR3, the DNA is TGTGCCACCAGCAGGTTCTCGGGTTACACCATATATTTT. It is translated as CATSRFSGYTIYF.

This clonotype was seen many times. This sequence joins TRBV5-1 and TRBJ2-2, with TRBD1 matching 7 bases. The germline V gene encodes CDR1 SGHRS and CDR2 YFSETQ. There are 15 residues in the CDR3. Unmatched junction bases numbered 5, after V lost 5 bases and J lost 1 base. The CDR3 sequence is CASSPGTENTGELFF. Here the CDR3 DNA reads TGCGCCAGCAGTCCCGGGACAGAGAACACCGGGGAGCTGTTTTTT.

With respect to this clonotype: A read error may produce the germline difference seen at one junction end. The gene calls are TRBV5-8 and TRBJ2-3; TRBD1 aligns across 7 bases. The CDR3 totals 17 residues. Germline V CDR1 and CDR2: SGHTS, YDEGEE. Here the CDR3 reads CASSLDRARLKGDTEYF. As DNA, the CDR3 is TGTGCCAGCAGCCTTGACAGGGCGCGCTTAAAGGGAGATACGGAGTATTTT.

The gene calls are TRBV5-5 and TRBJ2-4, with D perhaps matching TRBD2 (6 bases). V lost 1 base and J 14 bases, leaving 10 bases between the germline ends. The CDR3 has 11 amino acids. Germline loops: CDR1 SGHKS, CDR2 YYEKEE (reference sequence). CDR3 bases: TGTGCCAGCAGCTTGTGGGGCGGGGAGTACTTC. It translates to CASSLWGGEYF.

This clonotype was detected many times. CDR3 sequence reads: CASSLGTASYEQYF. The CDR3 DNA reads TGTGCCAGCAGTTTGGGGACGGCCTCCTACGAGCAGTACTTC. This chain connects TRBV12-3 or TRBV12-4 to TRBJ2-7, with D tentatively TRBD1 or TRBD2 (5 bases each). This CDR3 has 14 amino acids. Trimming cost V 3 bases and J 0 bases, with 9 bases left between them.

There are a few counts of this clonotype. CDR3 in DNA: TGTGCCAGCAGTCACCGGGGGGCGGGAAGTCGAGGCTACACCTTC. Translation: CASSHRGAGSRGYTF. This chain uses TRBV6-5 with TRBJ1-2, with D perhaps matching TRBD1 (6 bases). The V end was cut by 5 bases, the J end by 8 bases, with 21 bases between. This CDR3 contains 15 residues. CDR1 and CDR2 from the germline V gene are MNHEY and SVGAGI.

This clonotype showed up many times. CDR3 sequence (DNA): TGTGCCAGCAGCTTAGCGGCTAGCGATCACGGGGAGCTGTTTTTT. This encodes CASSLAASDHGELFF. The chain couples TRBV7-2 to TRBJ2-2; possible D gene TRBD2, 6 bases. Trimming left V 0 bases short and J 7 bases short, with 12 bases between. The CDR3 consists of 15 residues. CDR1 and CDR2 (germline): SGHTA, FQGNSA.

Notes on this clonotype: A much bigger clone sits one base away, suggesting this may be a read error. The genes are TRBV18 and TRBJ2-2, with D perhaps matching TRBD1 or TRBD2 (5 bases each). CDR1 and CDR2 (germline): KGHSH, LQKENI. The CDR3 consists of 15 residues. CDR3 protein: CASSPPGTNTRELFF. CDR3 bases: TGTGCCAGCTCACCTCCGGGGACGAACACCAGGGAGCTGTTTTTT.